The 9 T cell receptor beta chains below were found in one sample sequenced in a study of cytomegalovirus exposure and HLA in healthy donors. Here immunoSEQ multiplex PCR was the method, and the copy in TCRdb shows in-frame clones only, minus some. Counted here are some 83,000 clones, nearly 95% occurring once; the ten biggest clones make up 2.1%. Material for sequencing was PBMCs. The receptors stem from a woman aged 18-30 years in good health and CMV-seronegative.

This chain connects TRBV19 to TRBJ2-7; maybe TRBD2 (5 bases). Germline CDR1 and CDR2: LNHDA and SQIVND (reference sequence). Trimming stripped 2 bases from V and 2 bases from J, with 13 bases between. The CDR3 consists of 15 residues. The CDR3 is CASSITGVAPYEQYF. CDR3 coding DNA: TGTGCCAGTAGTATAACCGGGGTGGCCCCCTACGAGCAGTACTTC.

The rearrangement links TRBV19 to TRBJ1-1, with 8 bases aligning to TRBD1. CDR1 is LNHDA, CDR2 SQIVND, per germline (reference sequence). J gave up 1 base and V 7 bases, and 8 bases lay outside the gene matches. The CDR3 spans 15 residues. The CDR3 spells CASTPPGQANTEAFF. The CDR3 region has the DNA TGTGCCAGTACCCCACCGGGACAGGCGAACACTGAAGCTTTCTTT.

CDR3 loop: CASSEGGSGTLYEQYF. In DNA, the CDR3 is TGCGCCAGCAGCGAGGGCGGTAGCGGGACACTTTACGAGCAGTACTTC. The rearrangement joins TRBV5-1 to TRBJ2-7, with TRBD2 matching over 8 bases. CDR3 size: 16 residues. The trim removed 4 bases at V and 4 bases at J, leaving 13 bases unmatched. Looked up from germline, CDR1 is SGHRS and CDR2 is YFSETQ.

This chain uses TRBV16 with TRBJ2-7; a possible D gene is TRBD2 (5 bases). Germline V gene sequence: CDR1 KGHSY, CDR2 FQNENV. This CDR3 has 14 residues. V was shortened by 0 bases and J by 12 bases, with 18 bases between the two germline ends. The CDR3 sequence: CASSQSLASRATYF. The DNA for the CDR3 is TGTGCCAGCAGCCAATCTTTAGCTAGCCGGGCCACGTACTTC.

The V and J genes are TRBV27 and TRBJ1-4; 7 bases agree with TRBD1. After removal of 5 bases from V and 7 bases from J, the junction contained 10 bases not matched to a gene. Germline V gene sequence: CDR1 MNHEY, CDR2 SMNVEV (reference sequence). The CDR3 length is 15 residues. For the CDR3, the DNA is TGTGCCAGCAGTGTCCGACAGGGTTTAAGTGAAAAACTGTTTTTT. Protein product: CASSVRQGLSEKLFF.

CDR3 in amino acids: CASRNDNFYEQYF. The CDR3, as DNA: TGTGCCAGCAGGAACGACAACTTTTACGAGCAGTACTTC. The chain has TRBV7-9 and TRBJ2-7; D gene uncertain. Deletions cut 6 bases from V and 4 bases from J, with 13 bases between. The CDR3 runs 13 residues. CDR1 SEHNR and CDR2 FQNEAQ come from the germline V gene (reference sequence).

This chain links TRBV11-3 with TRBJ2-1, with a tentative D call TRBD1 (6 bases). The CDR3 extends over 15 amino acids. V dropped 4 bases and J dropped 8 bases, with 18 bases sitting between them. Germline V CDR1 and CDR2: SGHNT, YENEEA. The CDR3 sequence: CASSSSTGYRDEQFF. The CDR3 coding sequence is TGTGCCAGCAGCTCATCGACAGGTTACAGGGATGAGCAGTTCTTC.

CDR3 sequence (DNA): TGCGCCAGCAGCTTGAGGTCAGGGGAAGATACGCAGTATTTT. As protein: CASSLRSGEDTQYF. The chain carries TRBV5-1 and TRBJ2-3, with D maybe TRBD1 (6 bases). Trimming took off 1 base at V and 5 bases at J, with 11 bases between the two ends. The CDR3 totals 14 residues. The germline V gene has CDR1 SGHRS and CDR2 YFSETQ. The variable domain in full, completed from reference TRBV5-1 and TRBJ2-3, reads KAGVTQTPRYLIKTRGQQVTLSCSPISGHRSVSWYQQTPGQGLQFLFEYFSETQRNKGNFPGRFSGRQFSNSRSEMNVSTLELGDSALYLCASSLRSGEDTQYFGPGTRLTVL.

This clone was seen a handful of times. The chain links TRBV6-4 to TRBJ2-2; 8 nucleotides match TRBD2. Germline CDR1 is MRHNA and CDR2 is SNTAGT. The trim removed 5 bases at V and 4 bases at J, leaving 0 bases unmatched. The length of the CDR3 is 13 residues. The CDR3 DNA reads as TGTGCCAGCAGTAGCGGGAGCACCGGGGAGCTGTTTTTT. As protein: CASSSGSTGELFF.